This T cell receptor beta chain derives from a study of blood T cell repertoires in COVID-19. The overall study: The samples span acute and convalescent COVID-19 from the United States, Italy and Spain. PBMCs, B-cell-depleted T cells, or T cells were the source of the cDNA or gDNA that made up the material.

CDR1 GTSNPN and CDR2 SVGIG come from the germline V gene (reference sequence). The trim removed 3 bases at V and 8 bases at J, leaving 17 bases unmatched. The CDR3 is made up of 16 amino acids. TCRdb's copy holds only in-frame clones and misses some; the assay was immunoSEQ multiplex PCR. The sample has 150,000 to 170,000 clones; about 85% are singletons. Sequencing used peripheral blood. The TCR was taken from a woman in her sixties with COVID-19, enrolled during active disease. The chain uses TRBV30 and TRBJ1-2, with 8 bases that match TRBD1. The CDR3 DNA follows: TGTGCCTGGAGCCGACGGCAGGGGGCTACCCTACGGGGCTACACCTTC. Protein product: CAWSRRQGATLRGYTF.